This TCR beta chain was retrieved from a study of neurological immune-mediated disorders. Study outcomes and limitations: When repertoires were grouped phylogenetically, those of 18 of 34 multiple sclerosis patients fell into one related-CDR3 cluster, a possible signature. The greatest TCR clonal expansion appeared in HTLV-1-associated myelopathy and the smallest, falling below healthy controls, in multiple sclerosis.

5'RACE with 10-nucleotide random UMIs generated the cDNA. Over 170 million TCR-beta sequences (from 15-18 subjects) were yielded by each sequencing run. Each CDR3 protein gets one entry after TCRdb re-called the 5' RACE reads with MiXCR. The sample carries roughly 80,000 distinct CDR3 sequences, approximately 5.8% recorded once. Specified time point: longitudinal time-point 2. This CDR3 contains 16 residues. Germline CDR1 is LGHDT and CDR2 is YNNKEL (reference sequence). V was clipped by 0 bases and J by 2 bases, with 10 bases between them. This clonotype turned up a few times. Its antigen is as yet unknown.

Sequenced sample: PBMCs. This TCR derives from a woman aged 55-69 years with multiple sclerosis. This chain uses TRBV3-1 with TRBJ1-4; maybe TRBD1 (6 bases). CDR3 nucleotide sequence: TGTGCCAGCAGCCAAGAGAGGGGGTGGACTAATGAAAAACTGTTTTTT. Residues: CASSQERGWTNEKLFF.